The sequence of this TCR beta chain was determined in a study of T cells in Graves' hyperthyroidism and ophthalmopathy. The CDR3 has 13 amino acids. Germline CDR1 reads SQVTM; CDR2 reads ANQGSEA. V lost 8 bases and J lost 3, with 17 bases in between. A word on this clonotype: Its cognate antigen is unknown.

General study results and limits: Most expanded thyroid clonotypes above 0.001 also appeared in blood.

It was RNA transcripts that yielded the amplified TCR beta CDR3 regions. A first-round RT-PCR of the TCR CDR3 used the HTBI primer set. TCRdb itself ran the multiplex PCR reads through MiXCR, one entry per CDR3 protein. The sample has about 540,000 distinct CDR3 sequences, 40% to 55% seen once. The chain links TRBV29-1 to TRBJ2-7, with a tentative D call TRBD2 (5 bases). Sequencing was done on a sample of peripheral blood or thyroid tissue (not recorded which). The receptor comes from a woman aged 18 to 35 with Graves' hyperthyroidism. CDR3 loop: CSRRSDGGYEQYF. The CDR3 coding sequence is TGCAGCCGTAGAAGCGATGGAGGCTACGAGCAGTACTTC.